Following are 18 T cell receptor beta chains from one sample sequenced in a study of T cell repertoires in cytomegalovirus infection. Which antigens these TCRs recognize remains unknown. One entry per CDR3 protein, called by TCRdb with MiXCR from the reads. The repertoire holds roughly 500,000 distinct CDR3 sequences, with about 42% as singletons. Sequencing used cultured PBMCs, obtained from culture after CMV antigen stimulation. These receptors were obtained from a human donor in good health (CMV status not recorded). Some clones in this sample may be carry-over from other donors' samples.

In this sample, this clonotype turned up once. This chain's CDR3 is CASSAPGTSGRNEQFF. The DNA of the CDR3 is TGCGCCAGCAGCGCCCCCGGGACTAGCGGGAGGAATGAGCAGTTCTTC. V and J are TRBV4-3 and TRBJ2-1; 15 bases match TRBD2. Trimming cost V 5 bases and J 7 bases; bases outside gene matches: 6. This CDR3 has 16 amino acids. The V gene's germline CDR1 is LGHNA and CDR2 YSLEER.

This clonotype showed up many times. The chain joins TRBV7-2 to TRBJ2-1; D gene unclear. Germline lookup yields CDR1 SGHTA and CDR2 FQGNSA. This CDR3 comprises 13 residues. V dropped 5 bases and J dropped 5 bases, with 10 bases sitting between them. CDR3 nucleotide sequence: TGTGCCAGCAGCCTTGGACCGGACAATGAGCAGTTCTTC. It translates to CASSLGPDNEQFF.

The chain uses TRBV7-2 and TRBJ2-7; D might be TRBD2 (5 bases). Trimming stripped 3 bases from V and 2 bases from J, with 11 bases between. CDR3 length: 14 residues. From germline, CDR1 is SGHTA and CDR2 FQGNSA. In nucleotides, the CDR3 is TGTGCCAGCAGCTTGGCCGGGAATACCTACGAGCAGTACTTC. Residues: CASSLAGNTYEQYF.

This clonotype was counted a few times. The chain is built from TRBV12-3 or TRBV12-4 and TRBJ1-5; no definite D call. This CDR3 spans 13 amino acids. Trimming pared 2 bases from V and 9 bases from J, leaving 11 bases between. The CDR3 protein is CASSLTLQGPQHF. CDR3 DNA sequence: TGTGCCAGCAGTTTAACCCTGCAAGGGCCCCAGCATTTT.

This clonotype was observed a few times. The chain uses TRBV15 and TRBJ1-4; no reliable D call. V was cut by 4 bases and J by 5 bases, with 8 bases left in between. This CDR3 region has 13 residues. In germline, CDR1 is LNHNV, CDR2 YYDKDF (reference sequence). CDR3 sequence (DNA): TGTGCCACCAGCAAAGGGCTAAATGAAAAACTGTTTTTT. As protein: CATSKGLNEKLFF.

The chain is built from TRBV4-3 and TRBJ2-3, with a weak D call TRBD1 (6 bases). The germline V gene encodes CDR1 LGHNA and CDR2 YSLEER. Trimming cost V 4 bases and J 1 base, with 21 bases left between them. CDR3 size: 18 residues. CDR3 sequence: CASSPYPQGMGGTDTQYF. In DNA, the CDR3 is TGCGCCAGCAGCCCCTATCCCCAGGGGATGGGCGGCACAGATACGCAGTATTTT.

The V and J genes are TRBV7-8 and TRBJ2-5; TRBD2 aligns across 10 bases. V was pared by 3 bases and J by 1 base, with 2 bases of the junction left unmatched. Germline lookup yields CDR1 SGHVS and CDR2 FQNEAQ. The CDR3 totals 15 residues. CDR3 residues: CASSFSGGFQETQYF. The CDR3 region has the DNA TGTGCCAGCAGCTTTAGCGGGGGGTTCCAAGAGACCCAGTACTTC.

V usage is TRBV7-9 and J usage is TRBJ1-2; no clear D gene. The germline V gene has CDR1 SEHNR and CDR2 FQNEAQ (reference sequence). Between the trimmed V and J ends, which lost 5 bases and 8 bases, there was a span of 9 bases. The length of the CDR3 is 11 residues. In DNA form, the CDR3 reads TGTGCCAGCAGCCCCCTCGGGGGCTACACCTTC. It codes for CASSPLGGYTF.

The chain has TRBV20-1 and TRBJ1-1; D remains ambiguous. Trimming removed 6 bases at V and 1 base at J, with 12 bases between. The CDR3 has 13 residues. Germline values: CDR1 DFQATT, CDR2 SNEGSKA (reference sequence). As DNA, the CDR3 is TGCAGTGCCCCCGTTAATCCGAACACTGAAGCTTTCTTT. This codes for CSAPVNPNTEAFF.

The rearrangement joins TRBV7-9 to TRBJ2-1, with 7 bases fitting TRBD2. Germline loops: CDR1 SEHNR, CDR2 FQNEAQ (reference sequence). This CDR3 spans 16 amino acids. V lost 5 bases to trimming and J lost 0 bases; unmatched junction nucleotides: 7. CDR3 DNA sequence: TGTGCCAGCAGCCGGTGGGTAGCGGGCTCCTACAATGAGCAGTTCTTC. It encodes CASSRWVAGSYNEQFF.

V is TRBV24-1 and J is TRBJ2-5, with D perhaps TRBD2 (6 bases). V was clipped by 3 bases and J by 0 bases, with 7 bases between them. This CDR3 contains 14 residues. Germline V gene data show CDR1 as KGHDR and CDR2 as SFDVKD. The CDR3 nucleotides read TGTGCCACCAGTGATCGGACTAACCAAGAGACCCAGTACTTC. As protein: CATSDRTNQETQYF.

The chain employs TRBV5-1 and TRBJ2-7, with D unclear. Trimming pared 4 bases from V and 0 bases from J, leaving 17 bases between. Germline CDR1 is SGHRS and CDR2 is YFSETQ. CDR3 length: 16 residues. This CDR3 reads CASSPNTPGYSYEQYF. CDR3 sequence (DNA): TGCGCCAGCAGCCCAAATACTCCAGGATACTCCTACGAGCAGTACTTC.

This chain connects TRBV20-1 to TRBJ2-1; 8 nucleotides align to TRBD2. V trimming: 0 bases; J trimming: 7 bases; junction bases outside the gene matches: 11. CDR1 is DFQATT, CDR2 SNEGSKA, per germline (reference sequence). This CDR3 has 16 residues. The CDR3 DNA sequence: TGCAGTGCTAGAGATGTCGCTAGCGGGTCCCCAAATGAGCAGTTCTTC. Protein product: CSARDVASGSPNEQFF.

This clonotype appeared many times. V usage is TRBV12-3 or TRBV12-4 and J usage is TRBJ2-3; D gene ambiguous. CDR3 length: 10 amino acids. Trimming cost V 6 bases and J 6 bases, with 4 bases left between them. The CDR3 loop is CASRGDTQYF. Here the CDR3 DNA reads TGTGCCAGCAGGGGCGATACGCAGTATTTT.

V and J are TRBV20-1 and TRBJ2-5; D unclear. The CDR3 totals 12 residues. Deletions cut 3 bases from V and 10 bases from J, with 15 bases between. Germline V gene lookup returns CDR1 DFQATT and CDR2 SNEGSKA (reference sequence). DNA for the CDR3: TGCAGTGCTAGGTTGGGCATTGGCGACCAGTACTTC. Amino acids: CSARLGIGDQYF.

The chain uses TRBV2 and TRBJ1-6; D not resolved. Germline CDR1 is SNHLY and CDR2 is FYNNEI. The germline V and J ends were trimmed by 0 bases and 10 bases, with 16 bases remaining between them. This CDR3 comprises 16 residues. The CDR3 DNA reads as TGTGCCAGCAGTGAAGCGCTTTCGGGGAGGCGATCACCCCTCCACTTT. This translates into CASSEALSGRRSPLHF. The complete variable domain, with remaining parts taken from reference TRBV2 and TRBJ1-6, reads EPEVTQTPSHQVTQMGQEVILRCVPISNHLYFYWYRQILGQKVEFLVSFYNNEISEKSEIFDDQFSVERPDGSNFTLKIRSTKLEDSAMYFCASSEALSGRRSPLHFGNGTRLTVT.

This clonotype was seen only a few times. The chain uses TRBV12-3 or TRBV12-4 and TRBJ2-3; D gene ambiguous. The length of the CDR3 is 15 residues. The V gene lost 5 bases and the J gene lost 2 bases, with 14 bases spanning the gap. The CDR3 spells CASSPIGPPTDTQYF. The CDR3 nucleotides are TGTGCCAGCAGTCCAATCGGGCCTCCCACAGATACGCAGTATTTT.

J is TRBJ2-3 and V is TRBV20-1; TRBD2 matches 8 bases. The CDR3 has 14 residues. CDR1 and CDR2 from the germline V gene are DFQATT and SNEGSKA (reference sequence). V shed 3 bases and J 1 base; nucleotides not matched to a gene: 3. The CDR3 sequence is CSASELAGTDTQYF. The CDR3 region has the DNA TGCAGTGCTAGTGAACTAGCGGGCACAGATACGCAGTATTTT.